These 12 T cell receptor beta chains were all obtained from the same sample, sequenced in a study of T cell clonotyping in hematopoietic cell transplantation. Method: immunoSEQ multiplex PCR; TCRdb's copy keeps in-frame clones and lacks some. The table shows about 8,700 clones, with 65% to 90% occurring only once. The material was PBMCs, obtained 180 days after allogeneic stem cell transplant. Receptors originate from a female patient aged 25-40 years who had an allogeneic stem cell transplant, so the T cells may come from the graft donor. Some clones in this sample may be carry-over from other donors' samples.

The CDR3 nucleotides read TGTGCCAGCAGTGATGGTCGTCGGCAGGTCGTAGGGGAGCAGTACTTC. It is translated as CASSDGRRQVVGEQYF. J is TRBJ2-7 and V is TRBV6-1, with D hard to call. With 3 bases removed from V and 7 bases from J, the gap between germline ends came to 22 bases. This CDR3 comprises 16 residues. Germline lookup yields CDR1 MNHNS and CDR2 SASEGT.

The V and J genes are TRBV28 and TRBJ2-7; D is uncertain. With 5 bases removed from V and 6 bases from J, the gap between germline ends came to 11 bases. CDR3 length equals 12 residues. Germline CDR1 is MDHEN and CDR2 is SYDVKM. CDR3 amino acids: CASSTISREQYF. For the CDR3, the DNA is TGTGCCAGCAGTACCATATCCCGCGAGCAGTACTTC.

The V gene is TRBV19, the J gene TRBJ2-6; perhaps TRBD1 as D (5 bases). The CDR3 loop spans 16 amino acids. The V end was cut by 7 bases, the J end by 0 bases, with 13 bases between. Germline V gene lookup returns CDR1 LNHDA and CDR2 SQIVND (reference sequence). The CDR3 loop is CASTTGTLSGANVLTF. The CDR3 DNA follows: TGTGCCAGTACTACAGGAACTCTCTCTGGGGCCAACGTCCTGACTTTC.

V and J are TRBV9 and TRBJ2-5; TRBD2 matches at 10 bases. Germline V gives CDR1 SGDLS, CDR2 YYNGEE. Trimming removed 0 bases from V and 2 bases from J; junction bases left unmatched: 4. The CDR3 length is 16 residues. The CDR3 is CASSVGLAGAQETQYF. In DNA, the CDR3 is TGTGCCAGCAGCGTAGGGCTAGCGGGGGCTCAAGAGACCCAGTACTTC.

The chain uses TRBV6-5 and TRBJ1-6; no clear D. CDR1 MNHEY and CDR2 SVGAGI come from the germline V gene. This CDR3 region has 16 residues. Trimming pared 0 bases from V and 9 bases from J, leaving 15 bases between. The CDR3: CASSYSTEGYGSPLHF. CDR3 DNA sequence: TGTGCCAGCAGTTACTCCACAGAAGGCTATGGTTCACCCCTCCACTTT.

The chain joins TRBV9 to TRBJ2-7, with D possibly matching TRBD2 (5 bases). Germline CDR1 reads SGDLS; CDR2 reads YYNGEE. This CDR3 has 16 residues. V shed 4 bases and J shed 3 bases, with 20 bases lying between them. The CDR3 bases are TGTGCCAGCAGCCATAAGAAGGAGGAAAACTTCTACGAGCAGTACTTC. Translated, it gives CASSHKKEENFYEQYF.

The chain links TRBV5-6 to TRBJ2-5; 10 bases map to TRBD2. The CDR3 has 15 amino acids. CDR1 and CDR2 from the germline V gene are SGHDT and YYEEEE. Trimming cost V 4 bases and J 3 bases; bases outside gene matches: 6. Written as DNA, the CDR3 is TGTGCCAGCAGCCCGCAGCTAGCGGGGGAAGAGACCCAGTACTTC. Translation gives CASSPQLAGEETQYF.

The gene calls are TRBV20-1 and TRBJ2-7; no firm D call. Trimming left V 7 bases short and J 6 bases short, with 13 bases between. CDR3 length: 11 amino acids. Germline-derived CDR1 and CDR2 are DFQATT and SNEGSKA (reference sequence). The chain's CDR3 is CSGQQVGEQYF. The CDR3 DNA is TGCAGTGGGCAGCAGGTCGGCGAGCAGTACTTC.

The rearrangement links TRBV10-3 to TRBJ2-5; TRBD1 or TRBD2 may be the D gene (5 bases each). The germline CDR1 and CDR2 sequences are ENHRY and SYGVKD. Trimming took 0 bases from V and 1 from J, leaving 6 bases between them. The CDR3 runs to 14 residues. The CDR3 here is CAISESRGQETQYF. The CDR3 DNA sequence: TGTGCCATCAGTGAGTCGAGGGGCCAAGAGACCCAGTACTTC.

This clone has just a few counts. The gene calls are TRBV7-2 and TRBJ2-3, with 8 bases that match TRBD2. Unmatched junction bases numbered 4, after V lost 4 bases and J lost 1 base. CDR3 length: 15 amino acids. Germline V CDR1 and CDR2: SGHTA, FQGNSA. The CDR3 nucleotides read TGTGCCAGCAGCTCCACGACTAGCGGCACAGATACGCAGTATTTT. It encodes CASSSTTSGTDTQYF.

The table lists this clone with a count of one. The chain's CDR3 is CASSHGAQYGYTF. The CDR3 nucleotides are TGTGCCAGCAGTCACGGAGCTCAATATGGCTACACCTTC. The chain links TRBV6-1 to TRBJ1-2, with D unclear. This CDR3 has 13 residues. Trimming cost V 5 bases and J 5 bases, with 12 bases left between them. Per germline, CDR1 MNHNS and CDR2 SASEGT.

About this clone: The likely explanation is a read error, given a far larger clone one base away. This sequence joins TRBV7-2 and TRBJ1-3; D gene uncertain. Germline V gene data show CDR1 as SGHTA and CDR2 as FQGNSA. The CDR3 covers 14 residues. The CDR3 is CASSQGDSGNTIYF. CDR3 DNA: TGCGCCAGCAGCCAAGGTGACTCTGGAAACACCATATATTTT.